The subject of this entry is one T cell receptor (beta chain). This clone appeared once. Its target antigen remains unknown. Base qualities are missing; no much larger clone stands one base away. The sample belongs to a study of T cell responses to AZD1222 COVID-19 vaccine (dated by TCRdb to the early 2020s). Regarding the complete study: Because spike-specific TCR depth and breadth did not differ between the two schedules, AZD1222 recipients who got a second dose at roughly 4 weeks were pooled with those who got a second dose at roughly 12 weeks. Trial participants were enrolled by age into subgroups of 18-55, 56-69 and 70-plus years, and around 140, 26 and 57 TCR-sequenced participants, respectively, were included in these subgroups. TCR sequencing was performed for more than 230 trial participants, of whom about 200 were given two doses of AZD1222 and some 25 were given two doses of MenACWY control vaccine. The full study reports these points: Conclusions about previously exposed vaccinees are limited because only six or seven AZD1222 recipients were SARS-CoV-2 seropositive at baseline. The 56-69-year group was small, and its depth increase did not reach significance, likely because of low power. After two AZD1222 doses, spike-specific TCR breadth and depth were significantly higher than at day 0 and than in MenACWY recipients. CD4 TCRs associated with the vaccine covered the entire spike protein, and the dominant responses were in regions 160-218 and 743-854. Nearly half of unique spike-specific TCRs reportedly recognized epitopes outside regions mutated in the B.1.351 and B.1.1.7 variants. No day 14 peak-response samples were available, so repertoires were characterized only after the peak T cell response. Most participants were white British and females outnumbered males, and the authors suggested that clonal diversity may have been underestimated.

What this sample's time point label stands for: baseline before first vaccination. Vaccinee samples came from UK trials COV001 and COV002, including a single-blind randomized controlled phase 2/3 trial of AZD1222 (ChAdOx1 nCoV-19) in healthy adults. For TCRbeta chain sequencing, PBMC samples were collected from trial participants at day 0 and at day 28 after the second dose. The CDR3 regions of human TCRbeta chains were analyzed by immunosequencing. The source study handled its data this way. TCRs in the repertoires were matched against a reference library of SARS-CoV-2-specific TCRs that had been generated with the MIRA antigen-specificity platform. Breadth meant the fraction of unique TCRs that were SARS-CoV-2-associated, whereas depth meant the fraction of total T cells that were SARS-CoV-2-associated. Using the MIRA data, each spike-specific TCR was assigned both to the spike region to which the TCR was reactive and to a CD4 or CD8 class. Log10-transformed breadth and depth values were compared by one-way ANOVA with Sidak's multiple comparisons tests. The immuneACCESS repertoire file appears here via TCRdb, limited to in-frame rearrangements. These files lack a portion of the clones; in checked studies, under half of the deficit traces to unresolved V genes, and the cause of the others is not known. V and J calls and clone size are as listed in that table; D and trimming were resolved from the DNA. This sample lists about 130,000 clones; around 90% were detected once. The ten largest clonotypes hold under 2.5% of the sample.

Its CDR3 holds 16 amino acids, cysteine through phenylalanine. The read is trimmed to its CDR3 DNA, 48 bases read in frame from base 1. Via the germline V gene (reference sequence), CDR1 is LNHDA and CDR2 SQIVND. Here V drops 1 base and J drops 6 bases, and the junction holds 9 bases not matched to any gene. Sample: peripheral blood, taken on day 0 of AZD1222 vaccination. The V and J segments used are TRBV19 and TRBJ1-5; 7 middle bases align to TRBD1. This receptor was obtained from an adult in good health. The CDR3 here reads CASSIARGGRRQPQHF. The nucleotides are TGTGCCAGTAGTATAGCACGAGGGGGCAGGCGTCAGCCCCAGCATTTT.